Listed below are T cell receptor beta chains from one sample, sequenced in a study of response to subunit inactivated influenza vaccine. TCRdb passed the RT-PCR reads through MiXCR, listing each CDR3 protein once. The table has hundreds of thousands of distinct CDR3 sequences, about 15% seen once; the top ten hold roughly 6.4%. The sample was PBMCs from blood, taken 14 days before vaccination. These receptors originate from a man aged 45-65 years who received an inactivated influenza vaccine. CDR3s include the opening cysteine and the closing phenylalanine or tryptophan. Fields, in order: CDR3 length, J gene, V gene, clone size, D gene, CDR3 DNA, CDR3 protein. The D gene is left open where the match is weak. Rows give clone size only sometimes, using once, few, many, or a class for an expanded clone.

15,TRBJ2-7,TRBV18,.,TRBD1,TGTGCCAGCTCACCAGGGCGACAGGGGGCCAACGAGCAGTACTTC,CASSPGRQGANEQYF
15,TRBJ2-1,TRBV12-3/TRBV12-4,.,.,TGTGCCAGCAGTTTAGGTGAAAACGAGTACAATGAGCAGTTCTTC,CASSLGENEYNEQFF
16,TRBJ1-1,TRBV6-2/TRBV6-3,few,TRBD1,TGTGCCAGCAGGAGTCGACAGGGGCGGAAGAACACTGAAGCTTTCTTT,CASRSRQGRKNTEAFF
14,TRBJ2-2,TRBV7-2,many,.,TGTGCCAGCAGCTTAGTTAAAGGCACCGGGGAGCTGTTTTTT,CASSLVKGTGELFF
15,TRBJ2-1,TRBV5-1,few,TRBD2,TGCGCCAGCAGCTGGACACTAGCGGGATACAATGAGCAGTTCTTC,CASSWTLAGYNEQFF
15,TRBJ2-3,TRBV4-3,.,.,TGCGCCAGCAGCCAAGTCCCAGGCAACACAGATACGCAGTATTTT,CASSQVPGNTDTQYF
15,TRBJ1-4,TRBV7-2,.,TRBD1,TGTGCCAGCAGCCAAATCCAGGGGGATCGTGAAAAACTGTTTTTT,CASSQIQGDREKLFF
15,TRBJ2-1,TRBV14,many,.,TGTGCCAGCAGCCGGACTATAGTAGCCTACAATGAGCAGTTCTTC,CASSRTIVAYNEQFF
12,TRBJ2-7,TRBV28,few,.,TGTGCCACCAAGGGGGACGCCTACGAGCAGTACTTC,CATKGDAYEQYF
17,TRBJ2-2,TRBV5-1,.,.,TGCGCCAGCAGCTTGAATCCCGGGACATCGAACACCGGGGAGCTGTTTTTT,CASSLNPGTSNTGELFF
21,TRBJ2-1,TRBV11-3,many,TRBD2,TGTGCCAGCAGCTTAGTGTCTGTTAATTTACTAAGCGGGAGAGAAAGGAATGAGCAGTTCTTC,CASSLVSVNLLSGRERNEQFF
14,TRBJ2-1,TRBV4-1,many,.,TGCGCCAGCAGCCAAGGATACAGTTACAATGAGCAGTTCTTC,CASSQGYSYNEQFF
15,TRBJ2-7,TRBV5-1,many,.,TGCGCCAGCATTACAGGGATTGTTTGGTCCTACGAGCAGTACTTC,CASITGIVWSYEQYF
12,TRBJ2-3,TRBV9,.,.,TGTGCCAGCAGCGTAGCTGCAGATACGCAGTATTTT,CASSVAADTQYF
15,TRBJ1-4,TRBV6-1,few,.,TGTGCCAGCAGTGAAGCGGGAACAACTAATGAAAAACTGTTTTTT,CASSEAGTTNEKLFF
13,TRBJ2-1,TRBV20-1,.,.,TGCAGTGCCCCTGTGGGGTCTCGCGATGAGCAGTTCTTC,CSAPVGSRDEQFF
14,TRBJ2-7,TRBV5-6,few,.,TGTGCCAGCAGCTTTGCTGGGGTCACCTACGAGCAGTACTTC,CASSFAGVTYEQYF
14,TRBJ2-1,TRBV24-1,few,.,TGTGCCACCAGTGACCAAGGACGGTACAATGAGCAGTTCTTC,CATSDQGRYNEQFF
15,TRBJ2-1,TRBV11-1,.,TRBD1,TGTGCCAGCAGCCGGGACAGGGCGGCATACAATGAGCAGTTCTTC,CASSRDRAAYNEQFF
15,TRBJ2-7,TRBV7-9,.,TRBD2,TGTGCCAGCAGCTTTCGTTTGGGCGGGAGCTACGAGCAGTACTTC,CASSFRLGGSYEQYF
16,TRBJ2-3,TRBV4-2,many,TRBD2,TGTGCCAGCAGCCGCGGGACTAGTCGAGGCACAGATACGCAGTATTTT,CASSRGTSRGTDTQYF
14,TRBJ1-1,TRBV27,few,.,TGTGCCAGCAGTTTGGTGACAAGGAGCACTGAAGCTTTCTTT,CASSLVTRSTEAFF